The clone carrying this TCR beta chain was recorded many times. What it binds is not known. This sample was included in a study of T cells in Graves' hyperthyroidism and ophthalmopathy. Whole-study findings and limits: Onset of ophthalmopathy came a median roughly 6 months after the model predicted it.

Amplified regions were TCR beta CDR3 sequences from RNA transcripts. A first-round RT-PCR of the TCR CDR3 used the HTBI primer set. TCRdb independently ran MiXCR on the multiplex PCR reads; one entry per CDR3 protein. The table records around 290,000 distinct CDR3 sequences, approximately 15% of them present only once. On the basis of clinical symptoms, serum thyroxine and TRAb, thyroid ultrasound and orbital computed tomography, diagnoses were made. This TCR was recovered from a woman aged 55 to 70 with Graves' ophthalmopathy. The sequenced sample was blood.

The CDR3 sequence is CASSFALGPGNEQFF. The CDR3 nucleotides read TGTGCCAGCAGCTTTGCTTTAGGGCCGGGAAATGAGCAGTTCTTC. The gene calls are TRBV7-3 and TRBJ2-1; tentatively, D is TRBD2 (5 bases). This CDR3 has 15 amino acids. Germline lookup yields CDR1 SGHTA and CDR2 FQGTGA. Trimming shortened V by 3 bases and J by 7 bases, and 16 bases separated the two germline ends.